The clone carrying this T cell receptor beta chain was observed a single time. Its target is unknown. Specified treatment: roughly ten-day PBMC culture with coronavirus spike peptide pools or control peptides (ViraFEST assay). This sample is part of a study of vaccination and CD4 T cells after COVID-19. Sequenced with the Oncomine TCR Beta short-read assay was DNA taken from cultured CD4+ T cells. TCRdb fed the PCR reads into MiXCR, producing one record per CDR3 protein. The top ten clones hold roughly a tenth of a sample with over 20,000 distinct CDR3 sequences, 40% to 50% of them seen once. The CDR3 contains 14 residues. Germline CDR1 SGDLS, CDR2 YYNGEE. Trimming left V 4 bases short and J 4 bases short, with 14 bases between.

The chain couples TRBV9 to TRBJ1-2, with a weak D call TRBD1 (5 bases). Sample: CD4+ T cells from blood, cultured in vitro. The sequence was collected from a human donor who had recovered from COVID-19. For the CDR3, the DNA is TGTGCCAGCAGCCCCCTTGGGACGGTCTATGGCTACACCTTC. Protein: CASSPLGTVYGYTF.